This TCR beta chain emerged from a study of T cell responses to AZD1222 COVID-19 vaccine. Data came from immunoSEQ multiplex PCR; TCRdb stores just in-frame clones and leaves some out. The sample includes tens of thousands of clones, over 85% of them seen just once. V lost 4 bases, J lost 10 bases, and 23 bases lay in between. Germline V gives CDR1 MDHEN, CDR2 SYDVKM. CDR3 size: 16 residues. The TCR originated in an adult in good health. The sample consisted of peripheral blood, taken on day 0 of AZD1222 vaccination. This chain uses TRBV28 with TRBJ1-5, with a weak D call TRBD1 (5 bases). The CDR3 spells CASSSPGTILGRPQHF. CDR3 nucleotide sequence: TGTGCCAGCAGTTCCCCCGGGACGATCCTCGGACGACCCCAGCATTTT.